The 27 T cell receptor beta chains listed next were all sequenced from one sample in a study of T-cell reconstitution after alpha-beta-depleted transplantation in children. Construction of the TCRbeta library involved unique molecular identifiers. In TCRdb, the PCR reads were re-called with MiXCR into one record per CDR3 protein. The sample shows over 550,000 distinct CDR3 sequences, approximately 10% of them seen only once. The starting material was PBMCs from the stem cell graft donor, obtained from the stem cell graft. The source is a human donor who donated a stem cell graft to a child with acute myeloid leukemia.

This clonotype showed up just a few times. The chain links TRBV2 to TRBJ2-5; possibly TRBD2 for D (6 bases). This CDR3 contains 16 residues. From germline, CDR1 is SNHLY and CDR2 FYNNEI. Between the trimmed V and J ends, which lost 3 bases and 5 bases, there was a span of 19 bases. CDR3 sequence: CASSDWSPTSRETQYF. CDR3 coding DNA: TGTGCCAGCAGTGATTGGAGCCCGACTAGTAGGGAGACCCAGTACTTC. Full variable domain (remainder filled in from reference TRBV2 and TRBJ2-5): EPEVTQTPSHQVTQMGQEVILRCVPISNHLYFYWYRQILGQKVEFLVSFYNNEISEKSEIFDDQFSVERPDGSNFTLKIRSTKLEDSAMYFCASSDWSPTSRETQYFGPGTRLLVL.

In its sample, this clonotype was seen once. This may arise from a read error, as a much more abundant clone is one base away. J is TRBJ2-1 and V is TRBV6-5, with 14 positions matching TRBD2. The CDR3 has 19 residues. Germline CDR1 reads MNHEY; CDR2 reads SVGAGI. CDR3 nucleotides: TGTTCCAGCAGTTACTCGACTAGCGGGAGGGCCCAAATCTACAATGAGCAGTTCTTC. Translated: CSSSYSTSGRAQIYNEQFF.

This chain joins TRBV5-1 and TRBJ1-4; TRBD1 agrees at 7 bases. CDR1 and CDR2 (germline): SGHRS, YFSETQ. CDR3 length equals 16 residues. Trimming cost V 4 bases and J 0 bases; bases outside gene matches: 6. The CDR3 is CASSAEGTATNEKLFF. The CDR3 DNA is TGCGCCAGCAGCGCGGAGGGGACAGCAACTAATGAAAAACTGTTTTTT.

This clonotype came up many times. The chain employs TRBV10-3 and TRBJ2-7; D gene uncertain. This CDR3 comprises 14 residues. Germline V lookup: CDR1 ENHRY, CDR2 SYGVKD. With 4 bases removed from V and 4 bases from J, the gap between germline ends came to 14 bases. The DNA for the CDR3 is TGTGCCATCAGTGTCACTGCCCCGAAATACGAGCAGTACTTC. Protein product: CAISVTAPKYEQYF.

This clonotype occurred many times. This rearrangement joins TRBV6-2 or TRBV6-3 to TRBJ2-7; no reliable D call. Germline V gene data show CDR1 as MNHEY and CDR2 as SVGEGT. There are 11 residues in the CDR3. The V end was cut by 2 bases, the J end by 5 bases, with 4 bases between. The CDR3 protein is CASSYLNEQYF. DNA of the CDR3: TGTGCCAGCAGTTACCTGAACGAGCAGTACTTC.

With regard to this clonotype: A read error may produce the germline difference seen at one junction end. V and J are TRBV19 and TRBJ1-5; no firm D call. Germline CDR1 is LNHDA and CDR2 is SQIVND (reference sequence). This CDR3 region has 16 residues. The DNA for the CDR3 is TGTGCCAGTAGTATACCGACCTCCCTTAGCAATCAGCCCCAGCTTTTT. Its translation: CASSIPTSLSNQPQLF.

The rearrangement links TRBV28 to TRBJ2-4, with 9 bases aligning to TRBD1. This CDR3 comprises 15 residues. Trimming took 7 bases from V and 0 from J; bases not matched to a gene: 4. Germline CDR1 MDHEN, CDR2 SYDVKM. CDR3 nucleotides: TGTGCCAGCAACACACAGGGGGCAGCCAAAAACATTCAGTACTTC. Its protein is CASNTQGAAKNIQYF.

This clonotype was found a few times. The J gene is TRBJ2-1, the V gene TRBV20-1, with D possibly matching TRBD2 (6 bases). The CDR3 contains 16 residues. V was trimmed by 7 bases and J by 2 bases, leaving 21 bases between them. CDR1 is DFQATT and CDR2 is SNEGSKA in the germline V gene (reference sequence). The CDR3: CSVYARGGATYNEQFF. CDR3 in DNA: TGCAGTGTTTATGCACGGGGCGGGGCCACCTACAATGAGCAGTTCTTC.

This clonotype was counted a few times. The rearrangement links TRBV3-1 to TRBJ1-1; TRBD1 aligns across 9 bases. Germline CDR1 LGHDT, CDR2 YNNKEL (reference sequence). The ends lost 4 bases at V and 6 bases at J; junction bases unmatched: 6. The CDR3 extends over 14 amino acids. The CDR3 region is CASSLGTGPPEAFF. The DNA of the CDR3 is TGTGCCAGCAGCCTTGGGACAGGGCCCCCTGAAGCTTTCTTT. The variable domain in full, completed from reference TRBV3-1 and TRBJ1-1, reads DTAVSQTPKYLVTQMGNDKSIKCEQNLGHDTMYWYKQDSKKFLKIMFSYNNKELIINETVPNRFSPKSPDKAHLNLHINSLELGDSAVYFCASSLGTGPPEAFFGQGTRLTVV.

This clonotype appeared a few times. This rearrangement joins TRBV5-6 to TRBJ2-3; D possibly corresponds to TRBD1 (6 bases). Germline loops: CDR1 SGHDT, CDR2 YYEEEE. The CDR3 runs 16 residues. The V gene lost 1 base and the J gene lost 4 bases, with 16 bases spanning the gap. The CDR3 spells CASSLNGGGGPDTQYF. The CDR3 coding sequence is TGTGCCAGCAGCTTGAACGGAGGTGGGGGCCCAGATACGCAGTATTTT.

This clonotype has more than one count but fewer than ten. The rearrangement links TRBV20-1 to TRBJ2-7; 10 bases are a match to TRBD1. This CDR3 is 15 amino acids long. V trimming: 4 bases; J trimming: 5 bases; junction bases outside the gene matches: 11. Germline V gene data show CDR1 as DFQATT and CDR2 as SNEGSKA (reference sequence). The CDR3: CSATADRGRGDEQYF. For the CDR3, the DNA is TGCAGTGCTACAGCCGACAGGGGGCGAGGAGACGAGCAGTACTTC.

This clonotype has just a few counts. The chain combines TRBV29-1 with TRBJ2-1; D may be TRBD1 (5 bases). The germline V gene encodes CDR1 SQVTM and CDR2 ANQGSEA. CDR3 length: 14 amino acids. The V and J ends lost 3 bases and 2 bases respectively, with 11 bases between them. CDR3 DNA: TGCAGCGTTGATGGACAAGCGACCTACAATGAGCAGTTCTTC. The encoded protein is CSVDGQATYNEQFF.

CDR3 nucleotides: TGTGCCAGCAGCCCCGAACGACTAGCGGGAAACAATGAGCAGTTCTTC. As protein: CASSPERLAGNNEQFF. The chain has TRBV9 and TRBJ2-1, with TRBD2 matching 11 bases. Germline CDR1 is SGDLS and CDR2 is YYNGEE. Germline trimming cut 4 bases from V and 5 bases from J; bases unmatched to any gene: 8. The CDR3 consists of 16 residues. The whole variable domain, filled in from reference TRBV9 and TRBJ2-1, reads DSGVTQTPKHLITATGQRVTLRCSPRSGDLSVYWYQQSLDQGLQFLIQYYNGEERAKGNILERFSAQQFPDLHSELNLSSLELGDSALYFCASSPERLAGNNEQFFGPGTRLTVL.

This rearrangement joins TRBV15 to TRBJ2-3; D uncertain. The germline CDR1 and CDR2 sequences are LNHNV and YYDKDF (reference sequence). The CDR3 is 16 residues long. The V end lost 0 bases, the J end lost 1 base, and 11 bases lay between the germline ends. The CDR3 here is CATSRDRTDRTDTQYF. The CDR3 DNA follows: TGTGCCACCAGCAGAGATCGGACGGACCGCACAGATACGCAGTATTTT.

This clonotype occurred many times. This sequence joins TRBV2 and TRBJ1-5; no firm D call. The germline V gene has CDR1 SNHLY and CDR2 FYNNEI. The CDR3 length is 17 residues. The V and J ends lost 4 bases and 4 bases respectively, with 20 bases between them. The CDR3 region is CASSAGLGLSANQPQHF. The CDR3 nucleotides read TGTGCCAGCAGTGCGGGGTTGGGCTTGAGCGCGAATCAGCCCCAGCATTTT.

This clonotype appeared many times. This sequence joins TRBV12-3 or TRBV12-4 and TRBJ2-1; 9 nucleotides match TRBD1. The CDR3 covers 15 residues. V was pared by 6 bases and J by 3 bases, with 6 bases of the junction left unmatched. In DNA form, the CDR3 reads TGTGCCAGCAGCAGGGACAGGGAGGTCTACAATGAGCAGTTCTTC. Translation: CASSRDREVYNEQFF.

This clonotype was found a few times. The rearrangement links TRBV20-1 to TRBJ2-2, with 11 bases lining up with TRBD2. CDR3 length: 16 amino acids. Germline loops: CDR1 DFQATT, CDR2 SNEGSKA (reference sequence). Losses at the gene ends were 3 bases for V and 7 bases for J; bases not matched to a gene: 10. In DNA form, the CDR3 reads TGCAGTGCTAGTGGGCTAGCGGGAGGTCTAGACGGGGAGCTGTTTTTT. Protein sequence: CSASGLAGGLDGELFF.

Notes on this clonotype: Given a much more abundant clone one base away, this may be a read error. V usage is TRBV29-1 and J usage is TRBJ2-7, with 7 bases lining up with TRBD1. The CDR3 sequence is 13 residues long. CDR1 is SQVTM and CDR2 is ANQGSEA in the germline V gene. The CDR3 reads CSAGGRGNYEQCF. DNA for the CDR3: TGCAGCGCTGGGGGCAGGGGGAACTACGAGCAGTGCTTC.

This clonotype has more than one count but fewer than ten. The chain couples TRBV28 to TRBJ2-7; D is uncertain. The CDR3 has 14 residues. Germline CDR1 and CDR2: MDHEN and SYDVKM. Trimming removed 3 bases from V and 1 base from J, with 10 bases in between. In DNA form, the CDR3 reads TGTGCCAGCAGTTTGCCGGGTCGGTCCTACGAGCAGTACTTC. Protein: CASSLPGRSYEQYF.

Only a few counts were recorded for this clonotype. The chain joins TRBV27 to TRBJ2-7, with TRBD2 matching over 7 bases. The V segment lost 4 bases and the J segment 3 bases; nucleotides outside the gene matches: 6. The CDR3 spans 14 residues. The germline gives CDR1 MNHEY, CDR2 SMNVEV (reference sequence). The CDR3 here is CASSWATSSYEQYF. The CDR3 nucleotides are TGTGCCAGCAGTTGGGCGACTAGCAGCTACGAGCAGTACTTC.

Ten or more counts support this clonotype. The gene calls are TRBV12-3 or TRBV12-4 and TRBJ2-3, with a tentative D call TRBD2 (6 bases). This CDR3 region has 13 residues. Deletions cut 5 bases from V and 6 bases from J, with 12 bases between. This CDR3 reads CASSPTTSDTQYF. As DNA, the CDR3 is TGTGCCAGCAGTCCAACTACTAGCGATACGCAGTATTTT.

The rearrangement uses TRBV20-1 and TRBJ2-7; 14 bases fit TRBD2. CDR1 and CDR2 from the germline V gene are DFQATT and SNEGSKA (reference sequence). The V and J ends lost 6 bases and 4 bases, in that order; junction bases with no gene match: 5. CDR3 size: 14 residues. CDR3 in amino acids: CSAGTSGSLYEQYF. The CDR3 DNA follows: TGCAGTGCCGGGACTAGCGGGAGTCTGTACGAGCAGTACTTC.

The CDR3 protein is CASRRLARIGNIQYF. The CDR3 region has the DNA TGTGCCAGCAGACGACTAGCCAGGATAGGTAACATTCAGTACTTC. This chain uses TRBV6-1 with TRBJ2-4, with 7 bases that match TRBD2. CDR1 is MNHNS, CDR2 SASEGT, per germline. CDR3 length: 15 residues. Trimming took 6 bases from V and 7 from J; bases not matched to a gene: 12.

The chain is built from TRBV24-1 and TRBJ2-1; D is ambiguous. Trimming removed 4 bases at V and 9 bases at J, with 12 bases between. Per germline, CDR1 KGHDR and CDR2 SFDVKD. This CDR3 comprises 13 residues. CDR3 sequence (DNA): TGTGCCACCAGTGACCCCCCCCGCGGTGAGCAGTTCTTC. Encoded protein: CATSDPPRGEQFF.

At least ten counts were recorded for this clonotype. In DNA, the CDR3 is TGCAGTGCTAGGGGTCGGGAGTATTTCGGGGAGCTGTTTTTT. Its translation is CSARGREYFGELFF. The chain has TRBV20-1 and TRBJ2-2, with a weak D call TRBD2 (6 bases). The CDR3 has 14 amino acids. Trimming removed 3 bases from V and 7 bases from J, with 15 bases in between. Germline CDR1 DFQATT, CDR2 SNEGSKA (reference sequence).

This CDR3 reads CASSYSENQPQHF. The DNA for the CDR3 is TGTGCCAGCAGTTATTCAGAGAATCAGCCCCAGCATTTT. The rearrangement joins TRBV12-3 or TRBV12-4 to TRBJ1-5; D ambiguous. Trimming removed 4 bases from V and 4 bases from J, with 8 bases in between. The CDR3 has 13 amino acids.

The table lists this clonotype with a few counts. The chain uses TRBV29-1 and TRBJ1-1; D might be TRBD1 (6 bases). The germline gives CDR1 SQVTM, CDR2 ANQGSEA. This CDR3 has 12 residues. Trimming removed 7 bases at V and 7 bases at J, with 16 bases between. The chain's CDR3 is CSAEGDGLEAFF. In DNA, the CDR3 is TGCAGCGCTGAGGGGGATGGTCTTGAAGCTTTCTTT.